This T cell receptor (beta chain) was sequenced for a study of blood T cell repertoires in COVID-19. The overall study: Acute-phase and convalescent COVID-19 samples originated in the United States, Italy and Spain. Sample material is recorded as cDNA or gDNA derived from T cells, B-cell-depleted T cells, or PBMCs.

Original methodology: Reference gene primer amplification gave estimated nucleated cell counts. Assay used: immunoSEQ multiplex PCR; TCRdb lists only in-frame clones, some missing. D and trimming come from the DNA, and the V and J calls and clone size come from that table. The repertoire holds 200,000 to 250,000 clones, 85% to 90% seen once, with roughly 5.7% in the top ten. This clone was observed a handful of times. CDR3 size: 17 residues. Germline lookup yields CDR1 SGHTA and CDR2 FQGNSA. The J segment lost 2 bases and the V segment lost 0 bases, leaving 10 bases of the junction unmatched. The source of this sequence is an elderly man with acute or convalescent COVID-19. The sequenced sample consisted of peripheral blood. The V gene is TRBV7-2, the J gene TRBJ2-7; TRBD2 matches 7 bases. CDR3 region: CASSLAVLADLTYEQYF. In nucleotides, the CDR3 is TGTGCCAGCAGCTTAGCCGTCCTAGCGGACTTAACCTACGAGCAGTACTTC.